The rows below give T cell receptor beta chains drawn from one sample of a study of metastatic and nonmetastatic thyroid tumors. TCRdb reassembled clones from the PCR reads with MiXCR. Among more than 15,000 clones, roughly a quarter were seen once, and the ten largest hold 9.5% to 13%. Sequencing used blood. These receptors came from a male donor with papillary thyroid cancer or a benign thyroid nodule (not recorded which). Some clones in this sample may be carry-over from other donors' samples. The CDR3 runs from the conserved cysteine through the conserved F or W. The D gene is left open where the match is weak. Size is stated for part of the rows, as once, few or many counts, or as a class when the clone is expanded.

d_call	v_call	clone_size	j_call	cdr3_nt	cdr3_aa
.	TRBV4-2	.	TRBJ1-5	TGTGCCAGCAGCCAAGACGCCTCCCGGGAGCGGGGTCAGCCCCAGCATTTT	CASSQDASRERGQPQHF
.	TRBV20-1	.	TRBJ1-2	TGCAGTGCTACCCATTCGGCACTCTACACCTTC	CSATHSALYTF
.	TRBV19	many	TRBJ1-6	TGTGCCAGTAGGCTTACAGCGAGCTCCTATAATTCACCCCTCCACTTT	CASRLTASSYNSPLHF
.	TRBV5-6	many	TRBJ1-5	TGTGCCAGCAGCTTGGGTCCCGACACGATGAATCAGCCCCAGCATTTT	CASSLGPDTMNQPQHF
.	TRBV6-4	many	TRBJ2-3	TGTGCCAGCAGCGACAGAGGCACAGATACGCAGTATTTT	CASSDRGTDTQYF
TRBD1	TRBV14	many	TRBJ2-3	TGTGCCAGCAGCCGGACAGGGGACGGCGACCAGTATTTT	CASSRTGDGDQYF
.	TRBV7-8	once	TRBJ2-7	TGTGCCAGCAGCACAAAATGGGGGCGGGAGTCCTACGAGCAGTACTTC	CASSTKWGRESYEQYF
.	TRBV9	medium-sized	TRBJ1-1	TGTGCCAGCAGCCTCGATGGACAGCTGAACACTGAAGCTTTCTTT	CASSLDGQLNTEAFF
.	TRBV27	medium-sized	TRBJ1-6	TGTGCCAGCAGTCCGAACAGGGATTCACCCCTCCACTTT	CASSPNRDSPLHF
TRBD2	TRBV29-1	many	TRBJ2-3	TGCAGCGTTGTAGCGGGAGTTGGGGATACGCAGTATTTT	CSVVAGVGDTQYF
TRBD1	TRBV6-1	few	TRBJ2-7	TGTGCCAGCAGTACCCCCCGGGGACAGTCCTACGAGCAGTACTTC	CASSTPRGQSYEQYF
.	TRBV19	many	TRBJ2-5	TGTGCCAGTAGTATATTGGGGCGGGAGACCCAGTACTTC	CASSILGRETQYF
.	TRBV6-6	.	TRBJ2-3	TGTGCCAGCAGTTACGCGACTGTGGGGCTGTCAGATACGCAGTATTTT	CASSYATVGLSDTQYF
.	TRBV28	few	TRBJ1-2	TGTGCCAGCAGTTTATCGGTCTATGGCTACACCTTC	CASSLSVYGYTF
.	TRBV20-1	medium-sized	TRBJ1-6	TGCAGTGCTAGAGATACGGGGCGAGGGTTACGATCACCCCTCCACTTT	CSARDTGRGLRSPLHF
.	TRBV30	.	TRBJ2-1	TGTGCCGGATTAAAATATGGGCAGTTCTTC	CAGLKYGQFF
TRBD1	TRBV5-1	.	TRBJ2-7	TGCGCCAGCAGGCGGACAGGGGCCCTCTACGAGCAGTACTTC	CASRRTGALYEQYF
.	TRBV4-1	.	TRBJ2-7	TGCGCCAGCAGCCAAGATTCAAGTAGCTCCTACGAGCAGTACTTC	CASSQDSSSSYEQYF
.	TRBV20-1	medium-sized	TRBJ2-5	TGCAGTGTATTGGCCAGGTGGAAAAAAGAGACCCAGTACTTC	CSVLARWKKETQYF
TRBD1	TRBV6-1	many	TRBJ1-5	TGTGCCAGCAGTAAAACCACAGGGGGCGGTCAGCCCCAGCATTTT	CASSKTTGGGQPQHF
TRBD2	TRBV11-3	many	TRBJ2-5	TGTGCCAGCAGCACTAGCGCACAAGAGACCCAGTACTTC	CASSTSAQETQYF
TRBD2	TRBV6-2/TRBV6-3	few	TRBJ2-1	TGTGCCAGCAGTTACCCGGGACTAGCGTGCTACAGCTCCTACAATGAGCAGTTCTTC	CASSYPGLACYSSYNEQFF
.	TRBV4-1	many	TRBJ1-3	TGCGCCAGCAGCCAAGGTCGGCAGGGCTCTGGAAACACCATATATTTT	CASSQGRQGSGNTIYF
TRBD1	TRBV11-3	.	TRBJ2-7	TGTGCCAGCAGCTCCCGAAGGGACAGGGTGTCCTACGAGCAGTACTTC	CASSSRRDRVSYEQYF
TRBD2	TRBV28	many	TRBJ2-3	TGTGCCAGTTGGACTAGCGGAAGGACAGATACGCAGTATTTT	CASWTSGRTDTQYF
TRBD1	TRBV19	many	TRBJ1-4	TGTGCCAGTAGTACAGATACAGGGGTTTTTGGTGAAAAACTGTTTTTT	CASSTDTGVFGEKLFF
.	TRBV7-8	many	TRBJ1-2	TGTGCCAGCAGCTTAGCGTCGCGACGAGGCGGGAAGGGATTAAACTATGGCTACACCTTC	CASSLASRRGGKGLNYGYTF
.	TRBV11-2	.	TRBJ1-2	TGTGCCAGCAGCTTAGACGGTGACAGGCTACTATATGGCTACACCTTC	CASSLDGDRLLYGYTF
.	TRBV6-1	.	TRBJ2-1	TGTGCCAGCAGTCCTAGCGCTGAGCAGTTCTTC	CASSPSAEQFF
TRBD2	TRBV20-1	.	TRBJ2-1	TGCAGTGCTAGGTGGAGAGCGGGGGGCCTGGCGGTGAATGAGCAGTTCTTC	CSARWRAGGLAVNEQFF
.	TRBV11-3	medium-sized	TRBJ2-7	TGTGCCAGCAGCTTTGGGACGGGCTACGAGCAGTACTTC	CASSFGTGYEQYF
.	TRBV12-3/TRBV12-4	few	TRBJ2-7	TGTGCCAGCAGTTTGGGAGGCCCAAGCTCCTACGAGCAGTACTTC	CASSLGGPSSYEQYF
.	TRBV12-3/TRBV12-4	.	TRBJ2-5	TGTGCAAGCAGTTTACTGGGGGGGCGGGAGACCCAGTACTTC	CASSLLGGRETQYF
TRBD1	TRBV3-1	many	TRBJ2-7	TGTGCCAGCAGCCACCGGACAGGGCTCTACGAGCAGTACTTC	CASSHRTGLYEQYF
TRBD1	TRBV7-6	many	TRBJ2-7	TGTGCCAGCAGCGCCAGACAGGGCTCCTACGAGCAGTACTTC	CASSARQGSYEQYF
.	TRBV14	many	TRBJ1-6	TGTGCCAGCAGCCAGGAGAGATCGAATTCACCCCTCCACTTT	CASSQERSNSPLHF
.	TRBV6-1	medium-sized	TRBJ2-7	TGTGCCAGCAGGGGGGGGACAGGAGCTGCCGAGCAGTACTTC	CASRGGTGAAEQYF
.	TRBV4-2	once	TRBJ2-3	TGTGCCAGCAGCCAAGGGGGCCCTGGTGCTTGGGGGACGACAGATACGCAGTATTTT	CASSQGGPGAWGTTDTQYF
.	TRBV6-2/TRBV6-3	many	TRBJ2-1	TGTGCCAGCGGGGATGTACATCCCAATGAGCAGTTCTTC	CASGDVHPNEQFF
.	TRBV19	many	TRBJ2-4	TGTGCCAGTAGTGTCGGGGGAGTCAAAAACATTCAGTACTTC	CASSVGGVKNIQYF
TRBD1	TRBV18	many	TRBJ2-1	TGTGCCAGCTCACGGGACAGAGGTAATGAGCAGTTCTTC	CASSRDRGNEQFF
.	TRBV6-1	.	TRBJ1-4	TGTGCCAGCAGTGAAGCGGCGGGGTCTGGCGAAAAACTGTTTTTT	CASSEAAGSGEKLFF
.	TRBV11-3	.	TRBJ1-3	TGTGCCAGTACAACCTCCCTCTCTGGAAACACCATATATTTT	CASTTSLSGNTIYF
.	TRBV7-2	.	TRBJ2-7	TGTGCCAGCAGCTTAGCGGGACAACCTTCCTACGAGCAGTACTTC	CASSLAGQPSYEQYF
.	TRBV5-6	many	TRBJ2-7	TGTGCCAGCAGCTCCCTTCAGGCTGGGGGCCACGAGCAGTACTTC	CASSSLQAGGHEQYF
.	TRBV30	.	TRBJ1-3	TGTGCCTGGAGGCGAGGTGGCTATGGAAACACCATATATTTT	CAWRRGGYGNTIYF
.	TRBV19	few	TRBJ2-3	TGTGCCAGTATGCGCAGGTTGGGGGACACAGATACGCAGTATTTT	CASMRRLGDTDTQYF
.	TRBV5-4	many	TRBJ1-2	TGTGCCAGCAGCTTGGTGGGGCAAGGCTACACCTTC	CASSLVGQGYTF
.	TRBV5-6	many	TRBJ1-1	TGTGCCAGCAGCTTGTTCAGGGGTGACACTGAAGCTTTCTTT	CASSLFRGDTEAFF
.	TRBV20-1	medium-sized	TRBJ2-7	TGCAGTGCTAGAGACGAGGGACACAGCTACGAGCAGTACTTC	CSARDEGHSYEQYF
.	TRBV20-1	medium-sized	TRBJ2-6	TGCAGTGCTAGAGTACGAAGGAGCCCCCGGGCGGCCAACGTCCTGACTTTC	CSARVRRSPRAANVLTF
.	TRBV11-2	once	TRBJ2-3	TGTGCCAGCAGCCAAATTCTCGGTGCAGATACGCAGTATTTT	CASSQILGADTQYF
.	TRBV7-2	.	TRBJ2-7	TGTGCCAGCAGCCTCGACGGGAGCTCCTACGAGCAGTACTTC	CASSLDGSSYEQYF
.	TRBV19	many	TRBJ2-2	TGTGCCAGTAGTCGCAGGGGCCCGAACACCGGGGAGCTGTTTTTT	CASSRRGPNTGELFF